This passage covers 8 T cell receptor beta chains from one sample sequenced in a study of T cell clonotyping in hematopoietic cell transplantation. Produced via immunoSEQ multiplex PCR; TCRdb's table is partial and in-frame only. The table records about 11,000 clones, 89% of them present only once. The input for sequencing was PBMCs, taken 100 days after allogeneic stem cell transplant. The receptors here all came from a female patient aged 60 or older who had an allogeneic stem cell transplant from an unrelated donor, so the T cells may come from the graft donor. Some clones in this sample may be carry-over from other donors' samples.

The chain combines TRBV29-1 with TRBJ2-3; D uncertain. The germline V gene encodes CDR1 SQVTM and CDR2 ANQGSEA. V shed 7 bases and J shed 4 bases, with 9 bases lying between them. The CDR3 covers 11 residues. In nucleotides, the CDR3 is TGCAGCGCCCTTGCGTCAGATACGCAGTATTTT. It encodes CSALASDTQYF.

The gene calls are TRBV6-5 and TRBJ2-7; TRBD2 aligns across 9 bases. Germline-derived CDR1 and CDR2 are MNHEY and SVGAGI. Losses at the gene ends were 2 bases for V and 2 bases for J; bases not matched to a gene: 4. The CDR3 runs 15 residues. This chain's CDR3 is CASSYILAGPYEQYF. The CDR3 DNA follows: TGTGCCAGCAGTTACATACTAGCGGGCCCCTACGAGCAGTACTTC.

The rearrangement links TRBV7-9 to TRBJ2-5; D might be TRBD2 (7 bases). The CDR3 has 15 amino acids. V dropped 6 bases and J dropped 1 base, with 15 bases sitting between them. Germline V CDR1 and CDR2: SEHNR, FQNEAQ (reference sequence). The CDR3 loop is CASSQREGVQETQYF. The CDR3 nucleotides are TGTGCCAGCAGTCAGAGGGAGGGGGTCCAAGAGACCCAGTACTTC.

Only a few counts were recorded for this clone. This chain joins TRBV5-4 and TRBJ2-7; TRBD1 matches at 9 bases. V was pared by 4 bases and J by 0 bases, with 8 bases of the junction left unmatched. This CDR3 has 16 amino acids. Germline loops: CDR1 SGHNT, CDR2 YYREEE (reference sequence). CDR3 nucleotide sequence: TGTGCCAGCAGCGCCGGGACAGGGATGAGCTCCTACGAGCAGTACTTC. Residues: CASSAGTGMSSYEQYF.

In this sample, this clone turned up a few times. The V gene is TRBV28, the J gene TRBJ2-7, with D perhaps matching TRBD1 (5 bases). The germline V and J ends were trimmed by 6 bases and 3 bases, with 9 bases remaining between them. Germline CDR1 reads MDHEN; CDR2 reads SYDVKM. This CDR3 region has 12 residues. Here the CDR3 reads CASSSTGYEQYF. The CDR3 region has the DNA TGTGCCAGCAGCTCCACAGGCTACGAGCAGTACTTC. Full variable domain (outside the CDR3, taken from reference TRBV28 and TRBJ2-7): DVKVTQSSRYLVKRTGEKVFLECVQDMDHENMFWYRQDPGLGLRLIYFSYDVKMKEKGDIPEGYSVSREKKERFSLILESASTNQTSMYLCASSSTGYEQYFGPGTRLTVT.

The chain couples TRBV19 to TRBJ2-7, with a possible D match to TRBD2 (9 bases). This CDR3 is built from 16 residues. V gave up 5 bases and J gave up 0 bases, with 17 bases separating them. Germline V gene data show CDR1 as LNHDA and CDR2 as SQIVND (reference sequence). The CDR3 DNA follows: TGTGCCAGTAGTCCTAGCGGGGACAGGAGCTCCTACGAGCAGTACTTC. Translation gives CASSPSGDRSSYEQYF.

V usage is TRBV15 and J usage is TRBJ1-5, with D unclear. V was shortened by 0 bases and J by 2 bases, with 11 bases between the two germline ends. This CDR3 has 16 residues. CDR1 and CDR2 from the germline V gene are LNHNV and YYDKDF (reference sequence). The CDR3 coding sequence is TGTGCCACCAGCAGAGATCGACGGAGGGGCAATCAGCCCCAGCATTTT. This translates into CATSRDRRRGNQPQHF.

The gene calls are TRBV10-3 and TRBJ2-1; 8 bases agree with TRBD2. This CDR3 is built from 16 residues. The germline gives CDR1 ENHRY, CDR2 SYGVKD. V lost 3 bases and J lost 3; bases outside the gene matches: 7. DNA for the CDR3: TGTGCCATCAGTGAAATGACAAGCGGGAGCTACAATGAGCAGTTCTTC. Translating gives CAISEMTSGSYNEQFF.